The rows below give T cell receptor beta chains drawn from one sample of a study of T cells in narcolepsy. The data were produced by immunoSEQ multiplex PCR, yet TCRdb's version contains in-frame clones alone and is incomplete. There are about 27,000 clones in the sample; about 84% occur only once, and nearly 3.5% lies in the top ten. The sequencing input was CD45RA- memory CD4+ T cells from PBMCs. These receptors were obtained from a human donor with narcolepsy. Both conserved end residues are trimmed from each CDR3. A D gene is named only where the DNA matches it firmly.

V gene: TRBV9; D gene: TRBD2; CDR3 protein: ASSSRLAGEGTQY
V gene: TRBV5-1; D gene: -; CDR3 protein: ASSLGQAQETQY
V gene: TRBV5-8; D gene: TRBD1; CDR3 protein: ASRQKNRGQHYGYT
V gene: TRBV6-5; D gene: TRBD1; CDR3 protein: ASSSGDRGLRDQY
V gene: TRBV5-1; D gene: -; CDR3 protein: ASSLIPGVFQETQY
V gene: TRBV11-2; D gene: TRBD2; CDR3 protein: ASSLVPRTSGGAYEQY
V gene: TRBV7-9; D gene: -; CDR3 protein: ASSVKTGRTEAF
V gene: TRBV29-1; D gene: -; CDR3 protein: SVVRSDRLAYNEQF
V gene: TRBV7-2; D gene: -; CDR3 protein: ASSLRLAETQY
V gene: TRBV25-1; D gene: -; CDR3 protein: ASSETGKQLQGEQY
V gene: TRBV2; D gene: -; CDR3 protein: ASRLVTDTQY
V gene: TRBV12-5; D gene: TRBD1; CDR3 protein: ASGLPTGEVTQY
V gene: TRBV5-6; D gene: TRBD1; CDR3 protein: ASSLGFQGQGHGYT
V gene: TRBV7-7; D gene: -; CDR3 protein: ASSLQNNQPQH
V gene: TRBV4-2; D gene: -; CDR3 protein: ASSQDPSPGVPYEQY
V gene: TRBV20-1; D gene: -; CDR3 protein: SPLKGETQY
V gene: TRBV5-1; D gene: -; CDR3 protein: ASSLVGADPLEEQY
V gene: TRBV2; D gene: -; CDR3 protein: ASSWAGPPPHTGELF
V gene: TRBV5-1; D gene: -; CDR3 protein: ASSKDVTEAF
V gene: TRBV18; D gene: TRBD1; CDR3 protein: ASSPGTGNNYGYT
V gene: TRBV6-1; D gene: TRBD1; CDR3 protein: ASSETGLNQPQH
V gene: TRBV10-1; D gene: -; CDR3 protein: ASSEEGKQF
V gene: TRBV5-6; D gene: TRBD1; CDR3 protein: ASSFITGGNSPLH
V gene: TRBV10-3; D gene: TRBD1; CDR3 protein: AISEQGEGMAEAF
V gene: TRBV30; D gene: -; CDR3 protein: AWRGGFPNEKLF
V gene: TRBV7-3; D gene: -; CDR3 protein: ASSPSTANTEAF
V gene: TRBV7-2; D gene: -; CDR3 protein: ASSLTDGNSPLH
V gene: TRBV6-5; D gene: -; CDR3 protein: ASKGRLNTEAF
V gene: TRBV11-2; D gene: TRBD2; CDR3 protein: ASSLSSGETDTQY
V gene: TRBV5-7; D gene: -; CDR3 protein: ASSLNGGIYNEQF
V gene: TRBV7-9; D gene: -; CDR3 protein: ASSPSTQY
V gene: TRBV29-1; D gene: -; CDR3 protein: SVAEREQY
V gene: TRBV14; D gene: -; CDR3 protein: ASSPGFETQY
V gene: TRBV5-1; D gene: TRBD1; CDR3 protein: ASSLAPGQGGSGNTIY
V gene: TRBV19; D gene: TRBD1; CDR3 protein: ASSRKGAHEKLF
V gene: TRBV18; D gene: TRBD2; CDR3 protein: ASSPPEGLAEQF
V gene: TRBV18; D gene: TRBD1; CDR3 protein: ASSPPVQGVSGYT
V gene: TRBV4-2; D gene: -; CDR3 protein: ASSQDPREGGYT
V gene: TRBV9; D gene: TRBD1; CDR3 protein: ASSNPGTGYEQY
V gene: TRBV5-1; D gene: -; CDR3 protein: ASSLLFRETQY
V gene: TRBV6-5; D gene: -; CDR3 protein: ASSSSGLRHEKLF
V gene: TRBV23-1; D gene: -; CDR3 protein: ASSQVDRLNQSQH
V gene: TRBV6-5; D gene: TRBD1; CDR3 protein: ASRGTGNIYEQY
V gene: TRBV11-3; D gene: TRBD2; CDR3 protein: ASSPAGTRSWEQY
V gene: TRBV9; D gene: TRBD2; CDR3 protein: ASSASGTSFGEQF
V gene: TRBV7-6; D gene: -; CDR3 protein: ASSLGTGLSNTIY
V gene: TRBV5-5; D gene: -; CDR3 protein: ASSGRTAQPGGYT
V gene: TRBV10-3; D gene: TRBD2; CDR3 protein: AMAATSDPYEQY
V gene: TRBV29-1; D gene: -; CDR3 protein: SVDRSGTQGRTEAF